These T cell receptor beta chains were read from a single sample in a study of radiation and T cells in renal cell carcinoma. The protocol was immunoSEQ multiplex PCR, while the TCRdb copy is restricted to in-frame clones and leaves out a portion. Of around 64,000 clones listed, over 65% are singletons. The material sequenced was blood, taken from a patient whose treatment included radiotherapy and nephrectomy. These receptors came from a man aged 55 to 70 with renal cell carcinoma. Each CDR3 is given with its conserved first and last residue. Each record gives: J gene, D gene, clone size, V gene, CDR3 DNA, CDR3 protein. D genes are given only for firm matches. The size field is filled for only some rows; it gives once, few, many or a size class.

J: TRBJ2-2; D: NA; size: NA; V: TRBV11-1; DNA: TGTGCCAGCAGCTTAGCGGCGAACACCGGGGAGCTGTTTTTT; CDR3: CASSLAANTGELFF
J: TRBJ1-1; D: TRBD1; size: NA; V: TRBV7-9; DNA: TGTGCCAGCAGCTTAGAGGGACAGCGTAAATCTTTCTTT; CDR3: CASSLEGQRKSFF
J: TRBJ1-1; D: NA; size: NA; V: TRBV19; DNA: TGTGCCAGTAGTATACAGGGATCTGAAGCTTTCTTT; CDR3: CASSIQGSEAFF
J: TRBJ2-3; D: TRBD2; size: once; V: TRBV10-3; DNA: TGTGCCATCAGAGGACTAGCGGAGAGCACAGATACGCAGTATTTT; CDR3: CAIRGLAESTDTQYF
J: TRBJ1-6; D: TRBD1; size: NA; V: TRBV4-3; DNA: TGCGCCAGCAGCCAAGATAGGGCAGGGGGGGGATCAATTCCCCTCCACTTT; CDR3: CASSQDRAGGGSIPLHF
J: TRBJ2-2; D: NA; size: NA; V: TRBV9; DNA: TGTGCCAGCAGCCCAAGACTACGACTAGGGGCCGGGGAGCTGTTTTTT; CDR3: CASSPRLRLGAGELFF
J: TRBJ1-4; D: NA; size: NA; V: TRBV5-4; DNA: TGTGCCAGCAGCTTGGGGGAAAAACTGTTTTTT; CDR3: CASSLGEKLFF
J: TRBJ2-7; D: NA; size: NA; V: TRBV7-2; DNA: TGTGCCAGCAGCTTAGATGGGGGGAACTACGAGCAGTACTTC; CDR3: CASSLDGGNYEQYF
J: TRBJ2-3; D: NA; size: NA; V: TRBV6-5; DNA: TGTGCCAGCAGGAAAACGGATACGCAGTATTTT; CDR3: CASRKTDTQYF
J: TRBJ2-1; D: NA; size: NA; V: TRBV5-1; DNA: TGCGCCAGCAGCCTCCCGACCGTTAATGAGCAGTTCTTC; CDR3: CASSLPTVNEQFF
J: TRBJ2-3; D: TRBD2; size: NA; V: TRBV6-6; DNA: TGTGCCAGCAGACCGAGGCGGGGGGGCCAAGATACGCAGTATTTT; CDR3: CASRPRRGGQDTQYF
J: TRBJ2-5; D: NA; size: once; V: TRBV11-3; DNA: TGTGCCAGCAGTTCGCACGGGGGGCGGGAGACCCAGTACTTC; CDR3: CASSSHGGRETQYF
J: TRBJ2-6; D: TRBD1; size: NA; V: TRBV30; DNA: TGTGCCTGGAGTGCCATGGACAGGGTTGCTGGGGCCAACGTCCTGACTTTC; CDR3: CAWSAMDRVAGANVLTF
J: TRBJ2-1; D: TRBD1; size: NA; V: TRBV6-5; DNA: TGTGCCAGCAGTTACTTACACGGGACAGGGCCAAATGAGCAGTTCTTC; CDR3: CASSYLHGTGPNEQFF
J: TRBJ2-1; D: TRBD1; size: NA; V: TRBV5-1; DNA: TGCGCCAGCGGGACAGGGAACAATGAGCAGTTCTTC; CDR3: CASGTGNNEQFF
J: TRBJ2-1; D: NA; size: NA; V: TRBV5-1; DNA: TGCGCCAGCAGCTTAGCGCTTTATAATGAGCAGTTCTTC; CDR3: CASSLALYNEQFF
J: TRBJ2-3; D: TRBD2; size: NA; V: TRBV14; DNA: TGTGCCAGCAGCCCCACTAGCGGGAGCCGAACTAGCACAGATACGCAGTATTTT; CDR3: CASSPTSGSRTSTDTQYF
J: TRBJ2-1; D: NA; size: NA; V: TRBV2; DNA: TGTGCCAGCAGTGAACGGAGACCGACAGGAGTTGGCTACAATGAGCAGTTCTTC; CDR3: CASSERRPTGVGYNEQFF
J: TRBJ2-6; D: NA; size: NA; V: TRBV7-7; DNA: TGTGCCAGCAGCTTGGGAGGGGCCAACGTCCTGACTTTC; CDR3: CASSLGGANVLTF
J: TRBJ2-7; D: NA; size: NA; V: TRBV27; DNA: TGTGCCAGCACCCTTAGGGGGGCGCAGTACGAGCAGTACTTC; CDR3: CASTLRGAQYEQYF
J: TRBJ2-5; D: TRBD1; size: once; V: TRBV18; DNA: TGTGCCAGCGCGACCGGGACAGGGAAAGAGACCCAGTACTTC; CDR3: CASATGTGKETQYF
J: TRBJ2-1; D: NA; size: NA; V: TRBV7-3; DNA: TGTGCCAGCAGCTTAAGCCAGGCCGTCAATGAGCAGTTCTTC; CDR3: CASSLSQAVNEQFF
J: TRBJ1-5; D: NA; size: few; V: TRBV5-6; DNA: TGTGCCAGCAGTATGCAGAATCAGCCCCAGCATTTT; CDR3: CASSMQNQPQHF
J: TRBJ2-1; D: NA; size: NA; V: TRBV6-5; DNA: TGTGCCAGCAGTTCGACAATTATCGATGAGCAGTTCTTC; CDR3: CASSSTIIDEQFF
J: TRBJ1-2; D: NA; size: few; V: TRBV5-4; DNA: TGTGCCAGCAGCTACAGGGTCGGAGAAGGCTACACCTTC; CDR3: CASSYRVGEGYTF
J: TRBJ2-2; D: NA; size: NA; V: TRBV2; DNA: TGTGCCAGCAGCAGGAGCAACACCGGGGAGCTGTTTTTT; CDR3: CASSRSNTGELFF
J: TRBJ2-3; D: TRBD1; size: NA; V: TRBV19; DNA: TGTGCCAGTACCCCGGACAGGGGGCCGGGAGATACGCAGTATTTT; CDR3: CASTPDRGPGDTQYF